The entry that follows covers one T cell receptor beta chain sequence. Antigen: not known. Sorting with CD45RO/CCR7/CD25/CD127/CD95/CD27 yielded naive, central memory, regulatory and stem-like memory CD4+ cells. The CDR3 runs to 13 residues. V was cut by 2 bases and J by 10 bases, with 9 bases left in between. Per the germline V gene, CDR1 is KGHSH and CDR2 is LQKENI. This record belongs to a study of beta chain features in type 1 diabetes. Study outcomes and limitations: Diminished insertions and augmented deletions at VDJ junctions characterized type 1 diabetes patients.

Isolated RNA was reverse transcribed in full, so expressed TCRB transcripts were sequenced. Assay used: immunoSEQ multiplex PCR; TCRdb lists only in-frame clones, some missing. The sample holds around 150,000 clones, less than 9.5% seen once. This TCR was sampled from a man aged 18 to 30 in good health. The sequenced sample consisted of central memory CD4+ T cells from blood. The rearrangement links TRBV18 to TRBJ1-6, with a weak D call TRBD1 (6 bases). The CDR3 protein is CASSPSGESPLHF. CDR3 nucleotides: TGTGCCAGCTCACCATCAGGGGAGTCACCCCTCCACTTT.